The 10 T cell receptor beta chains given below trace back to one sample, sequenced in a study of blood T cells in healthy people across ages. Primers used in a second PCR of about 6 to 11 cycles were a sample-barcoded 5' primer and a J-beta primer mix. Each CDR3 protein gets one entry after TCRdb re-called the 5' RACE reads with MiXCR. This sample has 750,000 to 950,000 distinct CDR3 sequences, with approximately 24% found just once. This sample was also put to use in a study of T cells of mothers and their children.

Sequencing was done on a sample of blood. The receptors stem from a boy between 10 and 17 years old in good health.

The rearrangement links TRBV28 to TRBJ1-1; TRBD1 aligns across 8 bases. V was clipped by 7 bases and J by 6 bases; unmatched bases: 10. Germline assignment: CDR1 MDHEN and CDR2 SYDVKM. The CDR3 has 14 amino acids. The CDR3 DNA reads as TGTGCCAGCACCGTGGACAGGGAGGGCGCTGAAGCTTTCTTT. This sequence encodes CASTVDREGAEAFF.

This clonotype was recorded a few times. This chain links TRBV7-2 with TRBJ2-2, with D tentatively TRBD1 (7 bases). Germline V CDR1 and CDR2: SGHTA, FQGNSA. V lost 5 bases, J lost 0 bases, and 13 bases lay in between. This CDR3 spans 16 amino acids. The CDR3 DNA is TGTGCCAGCAGCCCAGGGGGGACAGCGAACACCGGGGAGCTGTTTTTT. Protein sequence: CASSPGGTANTGELFF.

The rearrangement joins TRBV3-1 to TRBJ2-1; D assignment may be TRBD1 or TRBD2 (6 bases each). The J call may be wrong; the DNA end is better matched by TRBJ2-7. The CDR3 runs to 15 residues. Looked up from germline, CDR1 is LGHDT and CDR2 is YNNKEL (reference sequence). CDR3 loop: CASSQDPDRREEQYF. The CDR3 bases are TGTGCCAGCAGCCAAGACCCTGACAGGAGGGAGGAGCAGTACTTC.

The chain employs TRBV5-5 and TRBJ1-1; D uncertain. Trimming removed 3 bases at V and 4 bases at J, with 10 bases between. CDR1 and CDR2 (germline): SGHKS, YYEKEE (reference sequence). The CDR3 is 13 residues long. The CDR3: CASSWTVGTEAFF. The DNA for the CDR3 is TGTGCCAGCAGCTGGACCGTCGGCACTGAAGCTTTCTTT.

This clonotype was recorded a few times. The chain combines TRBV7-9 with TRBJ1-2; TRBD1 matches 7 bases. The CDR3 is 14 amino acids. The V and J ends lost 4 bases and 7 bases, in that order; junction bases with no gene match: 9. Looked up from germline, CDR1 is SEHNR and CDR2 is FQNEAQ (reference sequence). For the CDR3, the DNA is TGTGCCAGCAGCTCAGGCCGGGACAGAGGTGGCTACACCTTC. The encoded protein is CASSSGRDRGGYTF.

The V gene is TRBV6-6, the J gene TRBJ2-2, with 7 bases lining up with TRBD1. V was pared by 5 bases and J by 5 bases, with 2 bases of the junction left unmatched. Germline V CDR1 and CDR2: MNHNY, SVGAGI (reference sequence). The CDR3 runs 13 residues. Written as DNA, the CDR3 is TGTGCCAGCAGTGAGACAGGGACCGGGGAGCTGTTTTTT. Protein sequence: CASSETGTGELFF.

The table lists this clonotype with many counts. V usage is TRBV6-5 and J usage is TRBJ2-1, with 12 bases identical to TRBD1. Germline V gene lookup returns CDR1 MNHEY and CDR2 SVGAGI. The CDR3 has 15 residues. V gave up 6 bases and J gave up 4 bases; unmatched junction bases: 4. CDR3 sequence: CASSWDRGPYNEQFF. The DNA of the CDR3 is TGTGCCAGCAGCTGGGACAGGGGGCCGTACAATGAGCAGTTCTTC.

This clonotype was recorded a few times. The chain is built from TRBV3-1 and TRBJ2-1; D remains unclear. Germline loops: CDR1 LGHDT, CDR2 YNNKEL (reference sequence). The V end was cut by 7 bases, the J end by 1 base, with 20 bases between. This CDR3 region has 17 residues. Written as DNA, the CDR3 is TGTGCCAGCACCCCGTCAAGGATGCGCTTTTCCTACAATGAGCAGTTCTTC. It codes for CASTPSRMRFSYNEQFF.

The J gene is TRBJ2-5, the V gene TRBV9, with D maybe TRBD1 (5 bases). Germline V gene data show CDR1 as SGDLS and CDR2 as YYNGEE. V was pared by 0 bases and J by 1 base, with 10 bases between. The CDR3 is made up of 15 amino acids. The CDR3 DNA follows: TGTGCCAGCAGCGTAGGTCCGACAGCCCAAGAGACCCAGTACTTC. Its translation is CASSVGPTAQETQYF.

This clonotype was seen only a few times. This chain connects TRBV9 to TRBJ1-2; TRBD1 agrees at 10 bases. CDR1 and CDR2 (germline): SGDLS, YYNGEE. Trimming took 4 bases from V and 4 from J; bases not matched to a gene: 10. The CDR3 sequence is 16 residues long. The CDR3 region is CASSTHRDRGVYGYTF. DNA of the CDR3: TGTGCCAGCAGCACTCATCGGGACAGGGGAGTCTATGGCTACACCTTC.